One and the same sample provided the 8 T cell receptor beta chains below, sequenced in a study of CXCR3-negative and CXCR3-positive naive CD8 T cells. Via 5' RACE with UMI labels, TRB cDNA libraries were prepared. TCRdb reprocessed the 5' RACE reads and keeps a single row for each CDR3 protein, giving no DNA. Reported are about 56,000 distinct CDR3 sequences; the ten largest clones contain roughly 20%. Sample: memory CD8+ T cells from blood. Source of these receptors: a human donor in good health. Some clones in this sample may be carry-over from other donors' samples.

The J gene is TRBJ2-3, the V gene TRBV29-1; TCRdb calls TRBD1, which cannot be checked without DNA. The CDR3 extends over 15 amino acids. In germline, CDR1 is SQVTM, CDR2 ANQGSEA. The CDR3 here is CSGTGTGGAEDTQYF.

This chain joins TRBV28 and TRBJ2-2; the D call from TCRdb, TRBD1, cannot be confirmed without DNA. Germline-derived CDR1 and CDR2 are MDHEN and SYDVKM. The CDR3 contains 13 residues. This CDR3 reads CASCPPGTGELFF.

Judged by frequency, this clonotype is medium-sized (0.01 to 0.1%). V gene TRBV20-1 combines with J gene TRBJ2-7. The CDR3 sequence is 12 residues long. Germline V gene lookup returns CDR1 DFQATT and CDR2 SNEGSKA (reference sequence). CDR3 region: CSARRWGYEQYF.

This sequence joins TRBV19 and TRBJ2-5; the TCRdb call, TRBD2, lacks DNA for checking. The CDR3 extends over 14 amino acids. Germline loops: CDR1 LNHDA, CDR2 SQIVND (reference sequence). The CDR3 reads CASTTSGGAETQYF.

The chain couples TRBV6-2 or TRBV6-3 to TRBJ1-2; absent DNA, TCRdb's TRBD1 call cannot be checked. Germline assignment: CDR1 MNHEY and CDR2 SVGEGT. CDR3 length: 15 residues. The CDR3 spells CASSTRDGFNYGYTF.

CDR3: CSASRDRGRFAYNEQFF. The V gene is TRBV20-1, the J gene TRBJ2-1; TCRdb outputs TRBD1, but without DNA this stays unchecked. In germline, CDR1 is DFQATT, CDR2 SNEGSKA (reference sequence). CDR3 length: 17 amino acids.

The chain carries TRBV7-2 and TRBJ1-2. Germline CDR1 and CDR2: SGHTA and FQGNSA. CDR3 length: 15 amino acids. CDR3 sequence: CASSLGQGLAYGYTF.

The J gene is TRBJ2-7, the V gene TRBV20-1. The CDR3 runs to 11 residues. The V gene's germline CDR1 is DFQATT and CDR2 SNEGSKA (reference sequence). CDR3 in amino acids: CSARVGYEQYF.